This TCR beta chain was sequenced for a study of CD8 T cells in ankylosing spondylitis. This clonotype was recorded many times. Its matching antigen is unknown. TCRdb reanalysed the 5' RACE reads using MiXCR and keeps one entry per CDR3 protein. This sample has 330,000 or so distinct CDR3 sequences, with 6.5% to 10% found just once. Study conclusions and caveats: What appeared characteristic of ankylosing spondylitis blood was a TCR beta motif of about eight highly homologous variants.

The length of the CDR3 is 15 residues. V was cut by 5 bases and J by 2 bases, with 14 bases left in between. Germline V gene data show CDR1 as SGHRS and CDR2 as YFSETQ. The J gene is TRBJ2-1, the V gene TRBV5-1; a possible D gene is TRBD2 (5 bases). The sample was blood, either unsorted or a sorted T cell fraction (not recorded which). This TCR was recovered from a male donor with ankylosing spondylitis. CDR3 protein: CASSPSGATYNEQFF. In DNA, the CDR3 is TGCGCCAGCAGTCCCAGCGGAGCCACCTACAATGAGCAGTTCTTC.